A selection of T cell receptor beta chains follows, all from one sample in a study of post-analysis software for immune sequencing data. One entry per CDR3 protein results from TCRdb running MiXCR on the PCR reads. The sample records hundreds of thousands of distinct CDR3 sequences, under 70% being singletons. Sequencing was done on a sample of blood. The origin of the receptors is a girl between 5 and 17 years old with multiple sclerosis. The CDR3 runs from the conserved cysteine through the conserved F or W. D genes are given only for firm matches. Clone size is shown for a subset of rows, as once, few, many or a class of expanded clone.

CDR3: CASSEYSLSPKRETQYF
DNA: TGTGCCAGCAGTGAATATAGTTTAAGTCCGAAACGAGAGACCCAGTACTTC
size: few
D: NA
V: TRBV25-1
J: TRBJ2-5

CDR3: CSVEDRSEAEAFF
DNA: TGCAGCGTTGAGGACAGGTCGGAGGCTGAAGCTTTCTTT
size: NA
D: TRBD1
V: TRBV29-1
J: TRBJ1-1

CDR3: CRGGQGIRNIQYF
DNA: TGCAGGGGTGGCCAGGGTATTCGGAACATTCAGTACTTC
size: NA
D: NA
V: TRBV29-1
J: TRBJ2-4

CDR3: CSVIGTGEQYF
DNA: TGCAGCGTTATAGGGACTGGGGAGCAGTACTTC
size: NA
D: NA
V: TRBV29-1
J: TRBJ2-5

CDR3: CSVRQGPYEQYF
DNA: TGCAGCGTTCGACAGGGCCCCTACGAGCAGTACTTC
size: many
D: TRBD1
V: TRBV29-1
J: TRBJ2-7

CDR3: CASSQEPGGAKFF
DNA: TGCGCCAGCAGCCAAGAACCCGGGGGGGCGAAGTTCTTC
size: NA
D: TRBD2
V: TRBV4-1
J: TRBJ2-1

CDR3: CASSYGGLAELKKSTDTQYF
DNA: TGTGCCAGCAGTTACGGGGGACTAGCGGAACTAAAAAAAAGCACAGATACGCAGTATTTT
size: few
D: TRBD2
V: TRBV6-5
J: TRBJ2-3

CDR3: CASSKAFGTSAYEQYF
DNA: TGTGCCAGCAGCAAAGCGTTCGGGACTAGCGCTTACGAGCAGTACTTC
size: few
D: NA
V: TRBV21-1
J: TRBJ2-7

CDR3: CASGLTGFEQFF
DNA: TGTGCTAGTGGGCTAACAGGGTTTGAGCAGTTCTTC
size: few
D: NA
V: TRBV12-5
J: TRBJ2-1

CDR3: CASSSPGRGDTQYF
DNA: TGTGCCAGCAGTTCCCCTGGCCGGGGAGATACGCAGTATTTT
size: NA
D: NA
V: TRBV28
J: TRBJ2-3

CDR3: CASSLMTAMNTEAFF
DNA: TGTGCCAGCAGTTTAATGACGGCGATGAACACTGAAGCTTTCTTT
size: NA
D: NA
V: TRBV6-5
J: TRBJ1-1

CDR3: CASSLAVKETQYF
DNA: TGTGCCAGCAGTTTAGCGGTAAAAGAGACCCAGTACTTC
size: few
D: NA
V: TRBV12-3/TRBV12-4
J: TRBJ2-5

CDR3: CASSETGPSGTEAFF
DNA: TGTGCCAGCAGTGAGACCGGGCCCTCGGGAACTGAAGCTTTCTTT
size: NA
D: NA
V: TRBV27
J: TRBJ1-1

CDR3: CASSPTLAGVKETRYF
DNA: TGTGCCAGCAGCCCTACCCTAGCGGGGGTTAAAGAGACCCGGTACTTC
size: NA
D: TRBD2
V: TRBV7-2
J: TRBJ2-5

CDR3: CASSQFDTQYF
DNA: TGTGCCAGCAGCCAATTCGATACGCAGTATTTT
size: NA
D: NA
V: TRBV4-2
J: TRBJ2-3

CDR3: CASSLGQIYNEQFF
DNA: TGCGCCAGCAGCTTAGGACAGATTTACAATGAGCAGTTCTTC
size: NA
D: NA
V: TRBV5-1
J: TRBJ2-1

CDR3: CSVDPGQGGNEQFF
DNA: TGCAGCGTGGACCCGGGACAGGGTGGCAATGAGCAGTTCTTC
size: few
D: TRBD1
V: TRBV29-1
J: TRBJ2-1

CDR3: CSVEGLAGGIGQETQYF
DNA: TGCAGCGTTGAGGGACTAGCGGGGGGCATCGGCCAAGAGACCCAGTACTTC
size: few
D: TRBD2
V: TRBV29-1
J: TRBJ2-5

CDR3: CASSPTPGQGNEQYF
DNA: TGTGCCAGCAGCCCTACTCCCGGACAGGGTAACGAGCAGTACTTC
size: few
D: TRBD1
V: TRBV7-8
J: TRBJ2-7

CDR3: CSVERRTGVPDTQYF
DNA: TGCAGCGTTGAAAGGAGGACAGGGGTTCCAGATACGCAGTATTTT
size: NA
D: TRBD1
V: TRBV29-1
J: TRBJ2-3

CDR3: CASTPGKTSGRGDTQYF
DNA: TGTGCCAGCACCCCCGGGAAGACCAGCGGGAGGGGAGATACGCAGTATTTT
size: NA
D: TRBD2
V: TRBV12-3/TRBV12-4
J: TRBJ2-3

CDR3: CASSFLGQNNEQFF
DNA: TGTGCCAGCAGCTTCCTCGGACAGAACAATGAGCAGTTCTTC
size: NA
D: NA
V: TRBV7-9
J: TRBJ2-1

CDR3: CASSDPGQGYHEQYF
DNA: TGCGCCAGCAGCGACCCGGGACAGGGTTACCACGAGCAGTACTTC
size: NA
D: TRBD1
V: TRBV5-1
J: TRBJ2-7

CDR3: CSVGQGPSYEQYF
DNA: TGCAGCGTAGGACAGGGCCCCTCCTACGAGCAGTACTTC
size: few
D: TRBD1
V: TRBV29-1
J: TRBJ2-7

CDR3: CASSYSARETQYF
DNA: TGCGCCAGCAGCTATTCCGCCCGGGAGACCCAGTACTTC
size: NA
D: NA
V: TRBV5-1
J: TRBJ2-5

CDR3: CASSPRPKEGNIQYF
DNA: TGTGCCAGCAGCCCTAGGCCCAAGGAGGGAAACATTCAGTACTTC
size: NA
D: NA
V: TRBV9
J: TRBJ2-4

CDR3: CASSTPAGTIYEQYF
DNA: TGCGCCAGCAGCACACCTGCCGGGACAATCTACGAGCAGTACTTC
size: NA
D: NA
V: TRBV5-1
J: TRBJ2-7

CDR3: CASSLGEPSNTEAFF
DNA: TGTGCCAGCAGCCTAGGGGAGCCTTCGAACACTGAAGCTTTCTTT
size: NA
D: NA
V: TRBV7-9
J: TRBJ1-1

CDR3: CASSQDGETVEAFF
DNA: TGCGCCAGCAGCCAAGATGGGGAAACGGTCGAAGCTTTCTTT
size: NA
D: NA
V: TRBV4-1
J: TRBJ1-1

CDR3: CATSRDLGGEKLFF
DNA: TGTGCCACCAGCAGAGATCTTGGGGGCGAAAAACTGTTTTTT
size: NA
D: NA
V: TRBV15
J: TRBJ1-4

CDR3: CSAAQISNTDTQYF
DNA: TGCAGTGCGGCCCAAATATCCAACACAGATACGCAGTATTTT
size: NA
D: NA
V: TRBV20-1
J: TRBJ2-3

CDR3: CASSGRQGTLQYF
DNA: TGCGCCAGCAGCGGAAGACAGGGGACGCTTCAGTACTTC
size: NA
D: TRBD1
V: TRBV5-1
J: TRBJ2-4

CDR3: CASGEFRGEAYEQYF
DNA: TGTGCCAGCGGGGAATTCAGGGGAGAGGCCTACGAGCAGTACTTC
size: NA
D: NA
V: TRBV6-5
J: TRBJ2-7

CDR3: CASSPAGSGHEQFF
DNA: TGTGCCAGCAGCCCGGCAGGGTCGGGCCATGAGCAGTTCTTC
size: NA
D: NA
V: TRBV3-1
J: TRBJ2-1

CDR3: CASTRQGRGEKLFF
DNA: TGTGCCAGCACGCGCCAAGGGCGGGGGGAAAAACTGTTTTTT
size: NA
D: NA
V: TRBV7-2
J: TRBJ1-4

CDR3: CASSYDGGTSYNEQFF
DNA: TGTGCCAGCAGTTACGATGGCGGTACCTCCTACAATGAGCAGTTCTTC
size: NA
D: NA
V: TRBV6-5
J: TRBJ2-1

CDR3: CASSQDQLKETQYF
DNA: TGTGCCAGCAGCCAAGATCAGCTCAAGGAGACCCAGTACTTC
size: NA
D: NA
V: TRBV3-1
J: TRBJ2-5

CDR3: CASSFPSAGRSDTQYF
DNA: TGCGCCAGCAGCTTTCCATCCGCAGGGCGGTCCGATACGCAGTATTTT
size: once
D: NA
V: TRBV5-1
J: TRBJ2-3

CDR3: CSLGSSYEQYF
DNA: TGCAGCCTGGGGAGCTCCTACGAGCAGTACTTC
size: few
D: NA
V: TRBV20-1
J: TRBJ2-7

CDR3: CASSLSMTGYYGYTF
DNA: TGTGCCAGCAGTTTATCGATGACGGGCTACTATGGCTACACCTTC
size: once
D: NA
V: TRBV27
J: TRBJ1-2

CDR3: CSARLRGTTKETQYF
DNA: TGCAGTGCTAGACTCCGGGGAACGACAAAAGAGACCCAGTACTTC
size: NA
D: NA
V: TRBV20-1
J: TRBJ2-5

CDR3: CASSWLRTSTQDNEQFF
DNA: TGTGCCAGCAGCTGGCTCCGGACTAGCACACAGGACAATGAGCAGTTCTTC
size: NA
D: TRBD2
V: TRBV7-6
J: TRBJ2-1

CDR3: CSASRRQGSYEQYF
DNA: TGCAGTGCTAGTAGGCGACAGGGGTCCTACGAGCAGTACTTC
size: NA
D: TRBD1
V: TRBV20-1
J: TRBJ2-7

CDR3: CASSPEGQGLEQYF
DNA: TGTGCCAGCAGCCCTGAGGGTCAGGGCCTGGAGCAGTACTTC
size: NA
D: NA
V: TRBV7-8
J: TRBJ2-5

CDR3: CASSVGGTITYEQYF
DNA: TGTGCCAGCAGCGTAGGAGGCACGATCACCTACGAGCAGTACTTC
size: NA
D: NA
V: TRBV9
J: TRBJ2-7

CDR3: CASSFGSQETQYF
DNA: TGTGCCAGCAGCTTTGGGTCCCAAGAGACCCAGTACTTC
size: few
D: NA
V: TRBV7-3
J: TRBJ2-5

CDR3: CASSTPTVAKNIQYF
DNA: TGTGCCAGCAGCACTCCGACAGTAGCCAAAAACATTCAGTACTTC
size: NA
D: NA
V: TRBV7-2
J: TRBJ2-4